The rows below give T cell receptor beta chains drawn from one sample of a study of T cell repertoires in cytomegalovirus infection. TCRdb recomputed calls from the reads with MiXCR, one row per CDR3 protein. The sample holds 250,000 or so distinct CDR3 sequences; 9% to 15% are singletons and the top ten take around 1.6%. The sample consisted of PBMCs. The source of these receptors is a human donor in good health (CMV status not recorded). Some clones in this sample may be carry-over from other donors' samples. Both conserved end residues are part of each CDR3. A D gene is named only where the DNA matches it firmly. Size values are once, few and many counts, or a class for expanded clones, and some rows have none.

J	D	size	length	V	DNA	CDR3
TRBJ2-5	.	many	14	TRBV7-2	TGTGCCAGCAGCCCTAGGGCAGAGCAAGAGACCCAGTACTTC	CASSPRAEQETQYF
TRBJ1-1	.	few	13	TRBV6-2/TRBV6-3	TGTGCCAGCAGGGACGCAGGGGTCACTGAAGCTTTCTTT	CASRDAGVTEAFF
TRBJ1-1	.	many	13	TRBV3-1	TGTGCCAGCAGCCCTCTGAAGGACACTGAAGCTTTCTTT	CASSPLKDTEAFF
TRBJ2-2	.	few	15	TRBV28	TGTGCCAGCAGTTTCGGTGTAACGGGGACCGGGGAGCTGTTTTTT	CASSFGVTGTGELFF
TRBJ2-5	.	many	13	TRBV7-9	TGTGCCAGCAGCTTAGTTCGGGAAGAGACCCAGTACTTC	CASSLVREETQYF
TRBJ1-2	TRBD1	few	14	TRBV28	TGTGCCAGCAGTAACAGGGGGCCCAGCTATGGCTACACCTTC	CASSNRGPSYGYTF
TRBJ2-3	.	few	15	TRBV15	TGTGCCACCAGCCAGTCGCTAGCTAGCACAGATACGCAGTATTTT	CATSQSLASTDTQYF
TRBJ2-5	TRBD2	few	15	TRBV12-3/TRBV12-4	TGTGCCAGCAGTCCCCTTAGCGGGAGGAAAGAGACCCAGTACTTC	CASSPLSGRKETQYF
TRBJ2-3	.	.	11	TRBV19	TGTGCCAGTACAGGGAGGGATACGCAGTATTTT	CASTGRDTQYF
TRBJ1-2	.	many	13	TRBV23-1	TGCGCCAGCAGTCAACCGAGGGGCTATGGCTACACCTTC	CASSQPRGYGYTF